This T cell receptor (beta chain) stems from a study of T-cell reconstitution after alpha-beta-depleted transplantation in children. This clonotype has a handful of counts. Its antigen is currently unknown. The CDR3 covers 13 residues. The V and J ends lost 7 bases and 3 bases respectively, with 13 bases between them. The study, taken as a whole, reports: From surviving recipient T cells and thymic progenitors came the high day-60 TCRbeta diversity observed in some patients.

As it was prepared, the TCRbeta library received unique molecular identifiers. TCRdb processed the PCR reads anew with MiXCR; each CDR3 protein has one entry. The data contain about 420,000 distinct CDR3 sequences, roughly 15% of them singletons. The sample was PBMCs, mostly from graft donor cells, taken 360 days after TCRalphabeta/CD19-depleted stem cell transplant. The rearrangement uses TRBV12-3 or TRBV12-4 and TRBJ2-7; D may be TRBD1 (5 bases). This TCR came from a boy younger than two who had a stem cell transplant for Wiskott-Aldrich syndrome, so the T cells may come from the graft donor. CDR3 loop: CASTPREGYEQYF. The CDR3 DNA follows: TGTGCCAGCACCCCCAGGGAAGGCTACGAGCAGTACTTC.